Listed below are T cell receptor beta chains from one sample, sequenced in a study of technical replicates of blood from a handful of donors. Method: immunoSEQ multiplex PCR; TCRdb's copy keeps in-frame clones and lacks some. The sample includes approximately 92,000 clones, 95% of them seen just once. The sequencing sample was made of T cells isolated from PBMCs. Receptor source: a human donor in good health. Each CDR3 is given with its conserved first and last residue. A D gene is named only where the DNA matches it firmly. Size tells how often a clone was seen (once, few, many) or the class of an expanded clone, and some rows leave it out.

. | once | TRBJ2-5 | TRBV4-1 | CASSQTDRKARETQYF | TGCGCCAGCAGCCAAACTGACAGGAAGGCTCGAGAGACCCAGTACTTC
TRBD2 | once | TRBJ2-1 | TRBV15 | CATSSRGGVATPSSYNEQFF | TGTGCCACCAGCAGCCGGGGGGGCGTCGCCACACCCAGCTCCTACAATGAGCAGTTCTTC
TRBD1 | . | TRBJ2-3 | TRBV4-1 | CASSQWDRGPGNTQYF | TGCGCCAGCAGCCAATGGGACAGGGGGCCGGGTAATACGCAGTATTTT
. | . | TRBJ1-1 | TRBV27 | CASSLVWGRTEAFF | TGTGCCAGCAGTTTAGTATGGGGCCGCACTGAAGCTTTCTTT
. | . | TRBJ2-7 | TRBV11-3 | CASSLADEQYF | TGTGCCAGCAGCTTAGCGGACGAGCAGTACTTC
TRBD2 | . | TRBJ2-1 | TRBV5-1 | CASSLELAGGPGQFF | TGCGCCAGCAGCCTTGAACTAGCGGGGGGGCCCGGTCAGTTCTTC
. | . | TRBJ1-2 | TRBV27 | CASSSLTGFRGGGYTF | TGTGCCAGCAGTTCCCTCACAGGGTTCCGAGGGGGTGGCTACACCTTC
TRBD1 | . | TRBJ2-1 | TRBV27 | CASSGGPYNEQFF | TGTGCCAGCTCAGGGGGACCATACAATGAGCAGTTCTTC
. | once | TRBJ2-7 | TRBV2 | CASRGGPLIEQYF | TGTGCCAGCAGGGGGGGGCCCCTTATCGAGCAGTACTTC
. | . | TRBJ2-5 | TRBV7-3 | CASSSGLGSRETQYF | TGTGCCAGCAGCTCCGGACTGGGATCGCGCGAGACCCAGTACTTC
. | . | TRBJ2-3 | TRBV10-3 | CAISPNPGSTDTQYF | TGTGCCATCAGCCCTAATCCGGGGTCCACAGATACGCAGTATTTT
. | . | TRBJ2-7 | TRBV28 | CASRHRSYLRGRSSYEQYF | TGTGCCAGCAGACACCGAAGCTATTTGCGGGGCCGCAGCTCCTACGAGCAGTACTTC
TRBD2 | . | TRBJ2-1 | TRBV5-4 | CASSFISGSWNNEQFF | TGTGCCAGCAGCTTTATCAGCGGGAGTTGGAACAATGAGCAGTTCTTC
TRBD2 | . | TRBJ2-3 | TRBV10-1 | CASTSGFQGGTDTQYF | TGCGCCAGCACTAGCGGGTTTCAAGGTGGCACAGATACGCAGTATTTT
TRBD1 | . | TRBJ1-6 | TRBV2 | CASSKDRGTSPLHF | TGTGCCAGCTCCAAGGACAGGGGCACTTCACCCCTCCACTTT
TRBD1 | . | TRBJ2-5 | TRBV18 | CASSPTRQGALETQYF | TGTGCCAGCTCACCAACAAGACAGGGGGCATTGGAGACCCAGTACTTC
TRBD1 | . | TRBJ1-2 | TRBV5-1 | CASSLKGTGASYTF | TGCGCCAGCAGCCTAAAGGGTACAGGGGCTTCCTACACCTTC
. | . | TRBJ2-1 | TRBV30 | CAWSRNEQFF | TGTGCCTGGAGTCGCAATGAGCAGTTCTTC
TRBD1 | . | TRBJ1-1 | TRBV19 | CASSILVGTGGTNSEAFF | TGTGCCAGTAGTATCTTAGTAGGGACAGGGGGGACGAACTCTGAAGCTTTCTTT
TRBD1 | . | TRBJ1-2 | TRBV4-1 | CASSRETGADGYTF | TGCGCCAGCAGCCGAGAGACAGGGGCAGATGGCTACACCTTC
TRBD1 | . | TRBJ2-7 | TRBV5-4 | CASSLEDRGQYEQYF | TGTGCCAGCAGCTTGGAGGACAGGGGACAGTACGAGCAGTACTTC
. | . | TRBJ1-5 | TRBV27 | CASSTRGQGGNQPQHF | TGTGCCAGCAGTACCCGCGGCCAGGGCGGCAATCAGCCCCAGCATTTT
TRBD2 | . | TRBJ2-7 | TRBV11-2 | CASSLDPSRSGGYEQYF | TGTGCCAGCAGCTTAGATCCATCCCGTAGCGGGGGGTACGAGCAGTACTTC
. | . | TRBJ1-1 | TRBV14 | CASSQGPGVNTEAFF | TGTGCCAGCAGCCAAGGGCCCGGGGTGAACACTGAAGCTTTCTTT
. | . | TRBJ2-6 | TRBV9 | CASSERGGGLRTGANVLTF | TGTGCCAGCAGCGAGCGTGGCGGGGGCCTAAGGACCGGGGCCAACGTCCTGACTTTC
TRBD1 | . | TRBJ2-7 | TRBV19 | CASSTPGQGSYEQYF | TGTGCCAGTAGTACCCCGGGACAGGGAAGCTACGAGCAGTACTTC
. | . | TRBJ2-1 | TRBV7-9 | CASSLFLFLNNEQFF | TGTGCCAGCAGCTTATTTCTATTCCTTAACAATGAGCAGTTCTTC
. | . | TRBJ2-3 | TRBV19 | CASSIYQSAADTQYF | TGTGCCAGTAGTATTTATCAATCGGCGGCAGATACGCAGTATTTT
. | . | TRBJ2-5 | TRBV28 | CARPIRGIKETQYF | TGTGCCAGACCGATCCGGGGAATAAAAGAGACCCAGTACTTC
. | . | TRBJ1-2 | TRBV2 | CASSERQGLDYGYTF | TGTGCCAGCAGTGAACGCCAGGGTTTGGACTATGGCTACACCTTC
TRBD1 | . | TRBJ2-5 | TRBV2 | CASTRTGQKTQYF | TGTGCCAGCACACGGACAGGGCAAAAGACCCAGTACTTC
TRBD1 | . | TRBJ1-5 | TRBV7-9 | CASSRIGTGDQPQHF | TGTGCCAGCAGCAGAATCGGGACAGGCGATCAGCCCCAGCATTTT
TRBD2 | once | TRBJ2-1 | TRBV9 | CASSLAGGILDEQFF | TGTGCCAGCAGCCTGGCGGGAGGCATATTGGATGAGCAGTTCTTC
. | . | TRBJ1-3 | TRBV4-1 | CASSQPISSGNTIYF | TGCGCCAGCAGCCAACCTATTAGCTCTGGAAACACCATATATTTT
TRBD1 | few | TRBJ1-2 | TRBV4-1 | CASSPGQYYGYTF | TGCGCCAGCAGCCCGGGACAGTACTATGGCTACACCTTC
TRBD2 | . | TRBJ2-3 | TRBV4-2 | CASSPRTSADTQYF | TGTGCCAGCAGCCCCAGGACTAGCGCAGATACGCAGTATTTT
. | once | TRBJ2-5 | TRBV30 | CAWSQGIQDQETQYF | TGTGCCTGGAGTCAGGGGATCCAAGACCAAGAGACCCAGTACTTC
. | . | TRBJ2-7 | TRBV27 | CASSPERVIYEQYF | TGTGCCAGCAGTCCCGAGCGCGTGATTTACGAGCAGTACTTC
TRBD2 | . | TRBJ2-5 | TRBV7-9 | CASSLGGAQETQYF | TGTGCCAGCAGCCTCGGGGGGGCCCAAGAGACCCAGTACTTC